These 13 T cell receptor beta chains were sequenced from one sample in a study of blood T cell repertoires in COVID-19. The repertoire was sequenced with immunoSEQ multiplex PCR; TCRdb's copy has only in-frame clones and lacks some. This table holds approximately 25,000 clones, approximately 79% found once. The sequenced sample consisted of peripheral blood. All receptors come from a woman aged 80 or over with acute or convalescent COVID-19.

The J gene is TRBJ2-3, the V gene TRBV6-2 or TRBV6-3; 8 bases agree with TRBD1. V was clipped by 5 bases and J by 6 bases; unmatched bases: 7. Germline V CDR1 and CDR2: MNHEY, SVGEGT. CDR3 length equals 14 residues. CDR3: CASSPRTGIDTQYF. CDR3 sequence (DNA): TGTGCCAGCAGTCCCCGGACAGGGATCGATACGCAGTATTTT.

V gene TRBV5-1 combines with J gene TRBJ2-1; D unclear. The ends were cut back, 0 bases at V and 9 bases at J, with 4 bases in the middle. CDR1 SGHRS and CDR2 YFSETQ come from the germline V gene. This CDR3 contains 11 residues. The CDR3 DNA follows: TGCGCCAGCAGCTTGGGCGGTGAGCAGTTCTTC. Protein sequence: CASSLGGEQFF.

The J gene is TRBJ1-2, the V gene TRBV7-6; TRBD1 aligns across 7 bases. The ends lost 5 bases at V and 2 bases at J; junction bases unmatched: 11. Per the germline V gene, CDR1 is SGHVS and CDR2 is FNYEAQ. The CDR3 sequence is 16 residues long. In nucleotides, the CDR3 is TGTGCCAGCAGCCCTAACACCGGGACAGCGAACTATGGCTACACCTTC. It codes for CASSPNTGTANYGYTF.

The V and J genes are TRBV6-5 and TRBJ1-6, with TRBD1 identical over 8 bases. Trimming at V came to 5 bases and at J to 7 bases, leaving 7 bases not matched to a gene. The CDR3 has 15 residues. Per germline, CDR1 MNHEY and CDR2 SVGAGI. Here the CDR3 DNA reads TGTGCCAGCAGTACCCGGACAGGGTGGAATTCACCCCTCCACTTT. Translated: CASSTRTGWNSPLHF.

V usage is TRBV18 and J usage is TRBJ2-3; D not certain. V lost 0 bases to trimming and J lost 1 base, with 5 bases between them. The germline CDR1 and CDR2 sequences are KGHSH and LQKENI. This CDR3 region has 14 residues. In nucleotides, the CDR3 is TGTGCCAGCTCACCACCGCCGGGCACAGATACGCAGTATTTT. It is translated as CASSPPPGTDTQYF. The full variable domain, completed using reference TRBV18 and TRBJ2-3, is NAGVMQNPRHLVRRRGQEARLRCSPMKGHSHVYWYRQLPEEGLKFMVYLQKENIIDESGMPKERFSAEFPKEGPSILRIQQVVRGDSAAYFCASSPPPGTDTQYFGPGTRLTVL.

The gene calls are TRBV19 and TRBJ1-5; no clear D gene. Germline V gene sequence: CDR1 LNHDA, CDR2 SQIVND (reference sequence). CDR3 size: 14 residues. V was cut by 1 base and J by 3 bases, with 7 bases left in between. CDR3 loop: CASSIGDNNQPQHF. The CDR3 DNA sequence: TGTGCCAGTAGTATAGGAGACAACAATCAGCCCCAGCATTTT.

This chain links TRBV7-6 with TRBJ1-6; D uncertain. Per germline, CDR1 SGHVS and CDR2 FNYEAQ. V was clipped by 1 base and J by 0 bases, with 7 bases between them. The CDR3 spans 16 residues. The chain's CDR3 is CASSLDSSSYNSPLHF. CDR3 bases: TGTGCCAGCAGCTTAGACAGTAGCTCCTATAATTCACCCCTCCACTTT.

The rearrangement links TRBV30 to TRBJ1-2, with 7 bases aligning to TRBD1. This CDR3 region has 13 residues. Germline V CDR1 and CDR2: GTSNPN, SVGIG (reference sequence). V was clipped by 3 bases and J by 7 bases; unmatched bases: 8. The CDR3 here is CAWSGGGEGGYTF. The CDR3 DNA follows: TGTGCCTGGAGCGGAGGGGGCGAAGGTGGCTACACCTTC.

The rearrangement links TRBV6-5 to TRBJ1-4; D remains unclear. V lost 5 bases and J lost 8, with 18 bases in between. The CDR3 totals 15 residues. Germline V gene sequence: CDR1 MNHEY, CDR2 SVGAGI. CDR3 DNA: TGTGCCAGCAGTCCCGGACCCTGGGAGGAGGAAAAACTGTTTTTT. Translated: CASSPGPWEEEKLFF.

CDR3 residues: CASSIETGHEKLFF. The DNA for the CDR3 is TGTGCCAGTAGTATCGAGACAGGACATGAAAAACTGTTTTTT. The chain links TRBV19 to TRBJ1-4; possible D gene TRBD1, 6 bases. The CDR3 length is 14 residues. V dropped 3 bases and J dropped 6 bases, with 11 bases sitting between them. CDR1 and CDR2 (germline): LNHDA, SQIVND (reference sequence).

The genes are TRBV7-2 and TRBJ2-7; 7 nucleotides align to TRBD2. The ends lost 5 bases at V and 5 bases at J; junction bases unmatched: 12. Germline CDR1 reads SGHTA; CDR2 reads FQGNSA. The CDR3 has 15 residues. The CDR3 coding sequence is TGTGCCAGCAGCCCAGACGGGAGGCCGCACGACGAGCAGTACTTC. This encodes CASSPDGRPHDEQYF.

The chain couples TRBV4-3 to TRBJ2-1; D gene uncertain. Per germline, CDR1 LGHNA and CDR2 YSLEER. V was pared by 2 bases and J by 7 bases, with 3 bases between. This CDR3 has 11 residues. The CDR3 reads CASSQSNEQFF. In nucleotides, the CDR3 is TGCGCCAGCAGCCAATCTAATGAGCAGTTCTTC.

The sample holds a few counts of this clone. The chain has TRBV5-6 and TRBJ2-7, with 7 bases aligning to TRBD1. V lost 5 bases to trimming and J lost 2 bases; unmatched junction nucleotides: 10. The CDR3 loop spans 15 amino acids. From germline, CDR1 is SGHDT and CDR2 YYEEEE. Written as DNA, the CDR3 is TGTGCCAGCAGTCAACCTAGACAGGGAGCCTACGAGCAGTACTTC. It specifies CASSQPRQGAYEQYF.